This T cell receptor (beta chain) emerged from a study of blood T cells in healthy people across ages. Broader study findings: Among T cells, TCR beta diversity per million cells dropped roughly linearly as age rose. Naive CD4+ cells and diversity were both higher in long-lived donors than in aged donors.

As concerns this clonotype: No antigen is known for it.

The V gene's germline CDR1 is SGHRS and CDR2 YFSETQ. V shed 3 bases and J 9 bases; nucleotides not matched to a gene: 4. The CDR3 totals 15 residues. Through a sample-barcoded 5' primer and a J-beta primer mix, a second PCR was run for roughly 6 to 12 cycles. Tags on each cDNA molecule came from a template-switch adaptor with 12 random nucleotides. Every sample gave at least 2.5 million paired-end reads containing CDR3. TCRdb reprocessed the 5' RACE reads via MiXCR and lists one record per CDR3 protein. The data hold about 1 million distinct CDR3 sequences, with more than 35% observed a single time. Sequencing input: blood. The sequence derives from a woman between 55 and 75 years old in good health. This chain links TRBV5-1 with TRBJ2-1; 15 bases match TRBD2. This CDR3 is CASSWTSGRAGEQFF. The CDR3, as DNA: TGCGCCAGCAGCTGGACTAGCGGGAGGGCCGGTGAGCAGTTCTTC.